These 10 T cell receptor beta chains were sequenced from one sample in a study of blood T cell repertoires in COVID-19 (dated by TCRdb to 2018 to 2020). Library prep was done by the immunoSEQ multiplex PCR assay. This is the immuneACCESS table as TCRdb keeps it, with only in-frame sequences that have V and J called. A part of the clones is gone; compared with another copy, unresolved V genes explain less than half, and the rest is unexplained. Recorded for this sample are hundreds of thousands of clones; around 89% of them occurred a single time. Of the sample, approximately 4% is held by the ten largest clones. Sequencing was performed on peripheral blood. These receptors were obtained from a woman aged 50 to 65 with active or convalescent COVID-19.

The chain links TRBV5-8 to TRBJ2-1; tentatively, D is TRBD1 (5 bases). The V gene lost 2 bases and the J gene lost 7 bases, with 13 bases spanning the gap. The CDR3 length is 14 residues. Germline lookup yields CDR1 SGHTS and CDR2 YDEGEE. The CDR3 is CASSLTSKGNEQFF. CDR3 nucleotide sequence: TGTGCCAGCAGCTTAACCTCGAAGGGGAATGAGCAGTTCTTC.

V usage is TRBV10-3 and J usage is TRBJ1-1; the match to TRBD1 covers 8 bases. V shed 7 bases, J shed 6 bases, and the junction held 10 bases outside the gene matches. The CDR3 runs 14 residues. In germline, CDR1 is ENHRY, CDR2 SYGVKD. CDR3 DNA: TGTGCCATCACCCGGACAGGGAAGGGCGCTGAAGCTTTCTTT. Translation gives CAITRTGKGAEAFF.

V gene TRBV24-1 combines with J gene TRBJ1-5, with TRBD1 matching over 9 bases. This CDR3 is built from 15 residues. V shed 4 bases, J shed 5 bases, and the junction held 5 bases outside the gene matches. CDR1 and CDR2 (germline): KGHDR, SFDVKD. The CDR3 nucleotides are TGTGCCACCAGTGACTCCGGGACAGGGCATCAGCCCCAGCATTTT. It yields the protein CATSDSGTGHQPQHF.

This clone was found once. The chain's CDR3 is CASSTKTGASKDTIYF. The CDR3 DNA reads TGTGCCAGCAGCACGAAGACAGGGGCAAGTAAGGACACCATATATTTT. The gene calls are TRBV5-4 and TRBJ1-3; TRBD1 matches at 8 bases. Germline V CDR1 and CDR2: SGHNT, YYREEE (reference sequence). This CDR3 spans 16 amino acids. Unmatched junction bases numbered 14, after V lost 4 bases and J lost 8 bases. The full variable domain, with the rest looked up from reference TRBV5-4 and TRBJ1-3, is ETGVTQSPTHLIKTRGQQVTLRCSSQSGHNTVSWYQQALGQGPQFIFQYYREEENGRGNFPPRFSGLQFPNYSSELNVNALELDDSALYLCASSTKTGASKDTIYFGEGSWLTVV.

This chain connects TRBV28 to TRBJ2-1; 11 bases align to TRBD2. Trimming took 5 bases from V and 10 from J; bases not matched to a gene: 13. Per the germline V gene, CDR1 is MDHEN and CDR2 is SYDVKM. This CDR3 contains 16 residues. The DNA of the CDR3 is TGTGCCAGCAGTAACCAGCCCGGGACTAGCGGATTAGAGCAGTTCTTC. Its protein is CASSNQPGTSGLEQFF.

The chain combines TRBV15 with TRBJ1-5; D is uncertain. The CDR3 runs to 16 residues. Germline V lookup: CDR1 LNHNV, CDR2 YYDKDF (reference sequence). V was trimmed by 1 base and J by 5 bases, leaving 15 bases between them. This CDR3 reads CATSRGGTSSYQPQHF. The CDR3 nucleotides read TGTGCCACCAGCAGAGGTGGCACATCTAGTTATCAGCCCCAGCATTTT.

V is TRBV4-3 and J is TRBJ2-3; D is undetermined. The germline V gene has CDR1 LGHNA and CDR2 YSLEER. The CDR3 extends over 14 amino acids. V was clipped by 0 bases and J by 6 bases, with 10 bases between them. CDR3 DNA: TGCGCCAGCAGCCAAGACACAGCCTCTGATACGCAGTATTTT. Translation: CASSQDTASDTQYF.

The chain is built from TRBV5-1 and TRBJ2-7; 8 bases agree with TRBD1. Trimming cost V 4 bases and J 2 bases; bases outside gene matches: 14. The CDR3 runs to 17 residues. Germline CDR1 reads SGHRS; CDR2 reads YFSETQ. CDR3 protein: CASSHLPTGEVTYEQYF. CDR3 nucleotide sequence: TGCGCCAGCAGCCACCTCCCGACAGGGGAAGTTACCTACGAGCAGTACTTC.

The chain uses TRBV4-2 and TRBJ2-2; 12 positions match TRBD2. The germline CDR1 and CDR2 sequences are LGHNA and YNFKEQ. CDR3 size: 18 residues. The V gene end was trimmed by 0 bases and the J gene end by 7 bases; junction bases not matched to a gene: 9. The CDR3 is CASSQDHLAGGPSGELFF. In nucleotides, the CDR3 is TGTGCCAGCAGCCAAGACCACCTAGCGGGGGGGCCGAGCGGGGAGCTGTTTTTT.

This clone was seen a handful of times. The chain has TRBV28 and TRBJ1-2, with 7 bases that match TRBD1. The CDR3 extends over 13 amino acids. Losses at the gene ends were 5 bases for V and 4 bases for J; bases not matched to a gene: 4. Germline V CDR1 and CDR2: MDHEN, SYDVKM. The CDR3 sequence is CASSQQGFYGYTF. CDR3 in DNA: TGTGCCAGCAGTCAACAGGGGTTCTATGGCTACACCTTC.